This note documents a single T cell receptor (beta chain) sequence. Its cognate antigen is unknown. The data originate from a study of shared clonotypes between healthy human individuals. The overall study: Donors, aged 18 to 49, were a couple of women and a few men. Study-wide findings and caveats: Estimated richness values were generally larger in naive subsets than in memory subsets. Specimens sampled were limited to blood, with tissue repertoires likely differing.

In the original workflow: Filtering differed since immunoSEQ provided only junctions, with no quality scores. The method was immunoSEQ multiplex PCR; TCRdb's version includes in-frame clones alone and lacks a portion of them. The V and J calls and clone size were taken over from that table, and D and trimming were inferred from the DNA. The data show roughly 640,000 clones, around 67% seen once. CDR1 and CDR2 from the germline V gene are LNHDA and SQIVND (reference sequence). The CDR3 has 15 amino acids. Trimming pared 6 bases from V and 4 bases from J, leaving 18 bases between. Sequencing was carried out using memory CD4+ T cells sorted from blood. Subset defined: CD45RA-negative fraction. V is TRBV19 and J is TRBJ1-1, with TRBD1 as a possible D gene (6 bases). The TCR originated in a woman aged 25-40 years in good health. CDR3 nucleotides: TGTGCCAGTAGACCACGAGGGGGGCTGGTCACTGAAGCTTTCTTT. Its translation: CASRPRGGLVTEAFF.